The clone carrying this T cell receptor beta chain was seen a handful of times. Its antigen is currently unknown. The data belong to a study of beta chain features in type 1 diabetes. Study overall: Patients did not differ from healthy donors in age, gender or cell yield. Study results and limitations: Diminished insertions and augmented deletions at VDJ junctions characterized type 1 diabetes patients. PCR, the amplification step, might favor shorter templates, equally in patients and controls. For Type 1 diabetes patients, all four CD4+ subsets carried TCRB CDR3s that were moderately but significantly shorter.

Expressed TCRB transcripts were sequenced after all isolated RNA was converted to cDNA. Assay: immunoSEQ multiplex PCR; the TCRdb copy retains only in-frame clones and omits some. The data show some 150,000 clones, with under 11% seen just once and approximately 1.3% held by the top ten. CDR3 length: 14 residues. The germline CDR1 and CDR2 sequences are MDHEN and SYDVKM. The V and J ends lost 5 bases and 6 bases, in that order; junction bases with no gene match: 5. Sequencing used naive CD4+ T cells from blood. The TCR sequence derives from a man between 18 and 35 years old in good health. V usage is TRBV28 and J usage is TRBJ2-1; 9 bases match TRBD1. CDR3 sequence (DNA): TGTGCCAGCAGTGGGGGACAGGGCATCAATGAGCAGTTCTTC. Translated, it gives CASSGGQGINEQFF.